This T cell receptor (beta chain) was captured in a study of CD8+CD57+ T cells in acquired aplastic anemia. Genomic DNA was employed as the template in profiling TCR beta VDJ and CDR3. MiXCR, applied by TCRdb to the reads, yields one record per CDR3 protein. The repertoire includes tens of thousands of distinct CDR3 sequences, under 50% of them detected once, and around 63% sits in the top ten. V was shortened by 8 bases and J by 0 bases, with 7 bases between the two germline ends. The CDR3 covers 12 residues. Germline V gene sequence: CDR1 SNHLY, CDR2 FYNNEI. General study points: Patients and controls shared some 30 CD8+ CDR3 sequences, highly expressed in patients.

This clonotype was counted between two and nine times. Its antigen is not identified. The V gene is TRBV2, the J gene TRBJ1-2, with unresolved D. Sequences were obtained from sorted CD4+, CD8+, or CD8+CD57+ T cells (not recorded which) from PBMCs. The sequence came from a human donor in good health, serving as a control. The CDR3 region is CASWRPNYGYTF. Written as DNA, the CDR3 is TGTGCCAGCTGGCGACCTAACTATGGCTACACCTTC.